This TCR beta chain was captured in a study of T cell responses to AZD1222 COVID-19 vaccine. Germline loops: CDR1 MGHDK, CDR2 SYGVNS. The CDR3 totals 15 residues. Unmatched junction bases numbered 4, after V lost 2 bases and J lost 8 bases. The repertoire was sequenced with immunoSEQ multiplex PCR; TCRdb's copy has only in-frame clones and lacks some. The sample lists approximately 100,000 clones; 87% were seen once. This clone was found once. Its antigen is undetermined. Study-level findings and limits: Spike-specific TCR breadth and depth both grew after two AZD1222 doses. Reports say nearly half of spike-specific TCRs go after unmutated variant regions.

Second doses were pooled across both intervals (about 4 or about 12 weeks). The source material was peripheral blood, sampled 28 days after the second AZD1222 dose. The TCR comes from an adult who received the AZD1222 COVID-19 vaccine. V usage is TRBV25-1 and J usage is TRBJ1-6; 9 bases match TRBD1. CDR3 sequence: CASSEGTGLDSPLHF. The CDR3 bases are TGTGCCAGCAGTGAAGGGACAGGGTTAGATTCACCCCTCCACTTT.